Presented here are 10 T cell receptor beta chains from one specimen sequenced in a study of cytomegalovirus exposure and HLA in healthy donors. Measured with immunoSEQ multiplex PCR; TCRdb has only the in-frame clones, and not every one. Of fewer than 150,000 clones in the sample, roughly 86% are singletons; the top ten hold approximately 1.5%. The sample was PBMCs. The source is a man aged 25 to 45 in good health and CMV-seronegative.

V and J are TRBV9 and TRBJ1-2; the D gene is possibly TRBD1 (5 bases). Germline assignment: CDR1 SGDLS and CDR2 YYNGEE. The CDR3 has 15 amino acids. The V and J ends lost 0 bases and 7 bases respectively, with 16 bases between them. CDR3 protein: CASSVDGAVSSGYTF. The CDR3 bases are TGTGCCAGCAGCGTAGATGGGGCGGTGTCCAGTGGCTACACCTTC.

The V call is TRBV15, the J call TRBJ1-1, with 9 bases aligning to TRBD1. V shed 1 base and J 5 bases; nucleotides not matched to a gene: 5. The CDR3 covers 15 residues. CDR1 and CDR2 (germline): LNHNV, YYDKDF (reference sequence). CDR3 region: CATSRGGQGRTEAFF. The CDR3 nucleotides are TGTGCCACCAGCAGAGGCGGACAGGGGCGTACTGAAGCTTTCTTT.

V is TRBV6-1 and J is TRBJ2-7; TRBD1 agrees at 9 bases. The CDR3 runs 14 residues. V dropped 4 bases and J dropped 1; count of bases not matched to a gene: 2. CDR1 is MNHNS, CDR2 SASEGT, per germline. The CDR3 protein is CASSAGTGSYEQYF. The CDR3 nucleotides read TGTGCCAGCAGTGCAGGGACAGGGTCCTACGAGCAGTACTTC.

The CDR3 DNA reads TGTGCCAGCAGGGGGACTAGCGGAGTTTACAATGAGCAGTTCTTC. Its protein is CASRGTSGVYNEQFF. This chain connects TRBV6-1 to TRBJ2-1; 11 nucleotides agree with TRBD2. V was clipped by 6 bases and J by 4 bases; unmatched bases: 5. The CDR3 runs to 15 residues. Germline V gene sequence: CDR1 MNHNS, CDR2 SASEGT.

The chain has TRBV2 and TRBJ1-4, with TRBD1 matching over 7 bases. The CDR3 runs to 13 residues. The germline CDR1 and CDR2 sequences are SNHLY and FYNNEI. Trimming took 7 bases from V and 10 from J; bases not matched to a gene: 9. CDR3 residues: CASNSRQGGKLFF. The CDR3 DNA is TGTGCCAGCAACTCGAGACAGGGCGGAAAACTGTTTTTT.

The chain couples TRBV7-2 to TRBJ2-1; 7 bases are shared with TRBD2. The CDR3 runs 15 residues. Germline V lookup: CDR1 SGHTA, CDR2 FQGNSA. With 4 bases clipped from V and 2 bases from J, the junction kept 5 bases outside the gene matches. The DNA of the CDR3 is TGTGCCAGCAGCTGGCCGAGCGGGACCTACAATGAGCAGTTCTTC. It codes for CASSWPSGTYNEQFF.

The chain employs TRBV6-6 and TRBJ2-1; 9 bases match TRBD2. The germline gives CDR1 MNHNY, CDR2 SVGAGI (reference sequence). This CDR3 contains 15 residues. J gave up 4 bases and V 8 bases, and 9 bases lay outside the gene matches. CDR3 region: CASRLAAGGYNEQFF. Here the CDR3 DNA reads TGTGCCAGCCGCCTGGCAGCGGGGGGATACAATGAGCAGTTCTTC.

J is TRBJ2-1 and V is TRBV29-1; maybe TRBD2 (6 bases). The CDR3 runs 14 residues. The germline V gene has CDR1 SQVTM and CDR2 ANQGSEA. Trimming removed 3 bases at V and 2 bases at J, with 11 bases between. The CDR3 loop reads CSVERRDTYNEQFF. CDR3 coding DNA: TGCAGCGTTGAGCGGCGGGATACCTACAATGAGCAGTTCTTC.

The V and J genes are TRBV15 and TRBJ1-4; D unresolved. This CDR3 comprises 12 residues. Germline CDR1 and CDR2: LNHNV and YYDKDF (reference sequence). Between the trimmed V and J ends, which lost 3 bases and 5 bases, there was a span of 4 bases. DNA for the CDR3: TGTGCCACCAGCAGGCGGAATGAAAAACTGTTTTTT. It specifies CATSRRNEKLFF.

This clone was recorded only once. This chain links TRBV5-4 with TRBJ2-3; 9 positions match TRBD2. CDR3 length: 15 amino acids. The V segment lost 0 bases and the J segment 5 bases; nucleotides outside the gene matches: 4. Germline CDR1 is SGHNT and CDR2 is YYREEE (reference sequence). The CDR3 here is CASSLGGRAGDTQYF. The CDR3 DNA is TGTGCCAGCAGCTTGGGCGGGAGGGCCGGAGATACGCAGTATTTT.